What follows are 13 T cell receptor beta chains derived from one specimen sequenced in a study of T cell responses to AZD1222 COVID-19 vaccine. Some clones are missing from TCRdb's copy, which holds only in-frame ones; the method was immunoSEQ multiplex PCR. Of around 150,000 clones in the sample, around 90% were seen once. Source: peripheral blood, taken 28 days after the second AZD1222 dose. The receptors were sampled from an adult who received the AZD1222 COVID-19 vaccine.

Here the CDR3 DNA reads TGTGCCAGCAGTGAAAGGTGGGGGCTCCGCGAGCAGTACTTC. Amino acid sequence: CASSERWGLREQYF. This chain links TRBV6-1 with TRBJ2-7; perhaps TRBD1 as D (6 bases). Germline CDR1 and CDR2: MNHNS and SASEGT. The CDR3 extends over 14 amino acids. V was shortened by 2 bases and J by 6 bases, with 14 bases between the two germline ends.

J is TRBJ1-2 and V is TRBV19, with TRBD1 identical over 8 bases. The CDR3 is made up of 13 amino acids. V lost 7 bases to trimming and J lost 5 bases; unmatched junction nucleotides: 6. CDR1 LNHDA and CDR2 SQIVND come from the germline V gene (reference sequence). The CDR3 is CASTDRGSYGYTF. The CDR3 DNA follows: TGTGCCAGTACAGACAGGGGCTCTTATGGCTACACCTTC.

The chain employs TRBV11-2 and TRBJ2-5; 13 bases map to TRBD2. This CDR3 contains 16 residues. CDR1 is SGHAT, CDR2 FQNNGV, per germline. V lost 5 bases and J lost 5; bases outside the gene matches: 8. The CDR3 sequence: CASSARTSGRWETQYF. In DNA form, the CDR3 reads TGTGCCAGCAGCGCCCGGACTAGCGGGAGATGGGAGACCCAGTACTTC.

The chain combines TRBV18 with TRBJ2-7, with 8 bases matching TRBD2. Germline V gene lookup returns CDR1 KGHSH and CDR2 LQKENI. With 2 bases clipped from V and 0 bases from J, the junction kept 12 bases outside the gene matches. The CDR3 loop spans 18 amino acids. CDR3 amino acids: CASSPMGGGGTTSYEQYF. DNA for the CDR3: TGTGCCAGCTCACCAATGGGAGGCGGGGGGACTACCTCCTACGAGCAGTACTTC.

The chain has TRBV19 and TRBJ2-2; perhaps TRBD1 as D (5 bases). CDR1 is LNHDA, CDR2 SQIVND, per germline (reference sequence). V gave up 10 bases and J gave up 4 bases, with 7 bases separating them. The CDR3 has 11 residues. The CDR3 region is CATQGTGELFF. The CDR3 region has the DNA TGTGCCACGCAGGGCACCGGGGAGCTGTTTTTT.

The CDR3 sequence is CSVSGTSGSPAYEQYF. The CDR3 DNA follows: TGCAGCGTTTCCGGGACTAGCGGTTCCCCGGCCTACGAGCAGTACTTC. The J gene is TRBJ2-7, the V gene TRBV29-1; 11 nucleotides align to TRBD2. This CDR3 contains 16 residues. Per germline, CDR1 SQVTM and CDR2 ANQGSEA. The trim removed 5 bases at V and 2 bases at J, leaving 11 bases unmatched.

The rearrangement uses TRBV5-1 and TRBJ1-2, with TRBD1 matching over 9 bases. The V gene's germline CDR1 is SGHRS and CDR2 YFSETQ. V shed 0 bases, J shed 8 bases, and the junction held 2 bases outside the gene matches. The CDR3 contains 13 residues. The CDR3, as DNA: TGCGCCAGCAGCTTGGCACAGGGGGCAGGCTACACCTTC. It encodes CASSLAQGAGYTF. The whole variable domain, filled in from reference TRBV5-1 and TRBJ1-2, reads KAGVTQTPRYLIKTRGQQVTLSCSPISGHRSVSWYQQTPGQGLQFLFEYFSETQRNKGNFPGRFSGRQFSNSRSEMNVSTLELGDSALYLCASSLAQGAGYTFGSGTRLTVV.

The CDR3 bases are TGTGCCAGCAGCTACCGACAGGGGGCGAGAACTGAAGCTTTCTTT. It yields the protein CASSYRQGARTEAFF. The chain combines TRBV7-2 with TRBJ1-1; TRBD1 matches 10 bases. V lost 4 bases and J lost 5; bases outside the gene matches: 7. The CDR3 consists of 15 residues. Germline V CDR1 and CDR2: SGHTA, FQGNSA.

The rearrangement uses TRBV2 and TRBJ2-5; perhaps D is TRBD1 or TRBD2 (5 bases each). V dropped 8 bases and J dropped 2 bases, with 12 bases sitting between them. Germline V gene data show CDR1 as SNHLY and CDR2 as FYNNEI. The length of the CDR3 is 13 residues. Here the CDR3 DNA reads TGTGCCAGCGGGGGTACTATTCAAGAGACCCAGTACTTC. Translating gives CASGGTIQETQYF.

V and J are TRBV4-1 and TRBJ1-2, with D perhaps TRBD1 (6 bases). The V gene's germline CDR1 is MGHRA and CDR2 YSYEKL. This CDR3 region has 14 residues. The V and J ends lost 0 bases and 3 bases respectively, with 8 bases between them. The chain's CDR3 is CASSQEGAYYGYTF. CDR3 in DNA: TGCGCCAGCAGCCAAGAGGGGGCCTACTATGGCTACACCTTC.

This clone has just one count. The chain links TRBV29-1 to TRBJ2-1; 13 bases align to TRBD2. Trimming cost V 4 bases and J 0 bases; bases outside gene matches: 9. Germline-derived CDR1 and CDR2 are SQVTM and ANQGSEA. The CDR3 runs to 18 residues. CDR3 region: CSVVPLTSGRISYNEQFF. The CDR3 DNA reads as TGCAGCGTTGTTCCCTTGACTAGCGGGAGGATCTCCTACAATGAGCAGTTCTTC.

This clone appeared a single time. The gene calls are TRBV4-1 and TRBJ1-4; 9 bases map to TRBD1. Germline CDR1 is MGHRA and CDR2 is YSYEKL. The V segment lost 0 bases and the J segment 8 bases; nucleotides outside the gene matches: 4. This CDR3 contains 15 residues. The DNA of the CDR3 is TGCGCCAGCAGCCAAGATTTGGACAGGGGCGAAAAACTGTTTTTT. This gives the protein CASSQDLDRGEKLFF.

The chain combines TRBV18 with TRBJ1-5; D gene uncertain. This CDR3 has 13 amino acids. The germline V and J ends were trimmed by 3 bases and 7 bases, with 10 bases remaining between them. Germline V gene sequence: CDR1 KGHSH, CDR2 LQKENI. The CDR3 DNA reads as TGTGCCAGCTCACCGTCATCAGACCAGCCCCAGCATTTT. It yields the protein CASSPSSDQPQHF.